These 20 T cell receptor beta chains originate from one sample sequenced in a study of cytomegalovirus exposure and HLA in healthy donors. Vbeta (60) and Jbeta (13) primers were used in the PCR. Generated by immunoSEQ multiplex PCR, the TCRdb table keeps only in-frame clones and is missing some. Among roughly 13,000 clones listed, about 60% were seen once. The sequenced sample consisted of PBMCs. The receptors come from a woman aged 45 to 65 in good health and CMV-seropositive.

This clone was detected only a few times. This chain connects TRBV29-1 to TRBJ2-1; tentative D call: TRBD2 (6 bases). There are 13 residues in the CDR3. Trimming took 4 bases from V and 6 from J, leaving 13 bases between them. Germline values: CDR1 SQVTM, CDR2 ANQGSEA. CDR3 protein: CSVATGTSNEQFF. CDR3 coding DNA: TGCAGCGTTGCGACCGGGACTTCCAATGAGCAGTTCTTC.

The CDR3 region is CASTRLAASTDTQYF. Written as DNA, the CDR3 is TGCGCCAGCACCCGACTAGCGGCTAGCACAGATACGCAGTATTTT. The rearrangement joins TRBV5-1 to TRBJ2-3; 9 bases align to TRBD2. CDR3 length: 15 residues. V was clipped by 6 bases and J by 0 bases; unmatched bases: 5. Germline CDR1 SGHRS, CDR2 YFSETQ.

The chain is built from TRBV30 and TRBJ1-1; the D gene is possibly TRBD1 (6 bases). V was cut by 4 bases and J by 4 bases, with 10 bases left in between. This CDR3 is 12 amino acids long. Looked up from germline, CDR1 is GTSNPN and CDR2 is SVGIG (reference sequence). The CDR3 protein is CAWMGGRTEAFF. In DNA form, the CDR3 reads TGTGCCTGGATGGGGGGGCGCACTGAAGCTTTCTTT.

The chain is built from TRBV10-3 and TRBJ1-4, with D possibly TRBD1 on 6 matching bases. V gave up 10 bases and J gave up 7 bases, with 16 bases separating them. The CDR3 sequence is 13 residues long. Germline loops: CDR1 ENHRY, CDR2 SYGVKD. The CDR3 DNA follows: TGTGCCAGCTCCGGGACAAGCCTTGAAAAACTGTTTTTT. The encoded protein is CASSGTSLEKLFF.

The chain uses TRBV7-2 and TRBJ1-5; TRBD1 might be the D (5 bases). The V gene lost 6 bases and the J gene lost 6 bases, with 15 bases spanning the gap. Germline V gives CDR1 SGHTA, CDR2 FQGNSA. The CDR3 spans 14 residues. The CDR3 here is CASSIQGWGQPQHF. The CDR3 nucleotides are TGTGCCAGCAGTATTCAGGGCTGGGGTCAGCCCCAGCATTTT.

The chain joins TRBV6-5 to TRBJ2-1; TRBD2 aligns across 8 bases. CDR1 is MNHEY, CDR2 SVGAGI, per germline. V lost 2 bases and J lost 8; bases outside the gene matches: 5. The CDR3 totals 14 residues. The CDR3 DNA reads TGTGCCAGCAGTTACGGACTAGCAGGGGATGAGCAGTTCTTC. It specifies CASSYGLAGDEQFF.

The V call is TRBV30, the J call TRBJ2-7, with D possibly being TRBD1 (6 bases). V lost 1 base to trimming and J lost 3 bases, with 13 bases between them. Per the germline V gene, CDR1 is GTSNPN and CDR2 is SVGIG (reference sequence). The CDR3 extends over 14 amino acids. CDR3 in amino acids: CAWSAPDRYYEQYF. The CDR3 bases are TGTGCCTGGAGTGCGCCGGACAGATACTACGAGCAGTACTTC.

This chain's CDR3 is CASSPQGGSSYEQYF. The CDR3 nucleotides read TGTGCCAGCAGCCCCCAGGGCGGCAGCTCCTACGAGCAGTACTTC. This chain joins TRBV4-2 and TRBJ2-7; the D gene is possibly TRBD1 (5 bases). V lost 4 bases and J lost 0, with 13 bases in between. The CDR3 contains 15 residues. Germline V gene data show CDR1 as LGHNA and CDR2 as YNFKEQ.

This clone is classed as medium-sized. CDR3 region: CASSGTGGTDTQYF. The CDR3 DNA follows: TGTGCCAGCAGTGGGACAGGGGGCACAGATACGCAGTATTTT. The chain links TRBV6-4 to TRBJ2-3; 9 bases fit TRBD1. Trimming took 4 bases from V and 1 from J; bases not matched to a gene: 0. CDR1 is MRHNA, CDR2 SNTAGT, per germline. The CDR3 totals 14 residues.

The rearrangement uses TRBV4-2 and TRBJ1-5; 9 bases map to TRBD1. This CDR3 contains 16 residues. CDR1 and CDR2 from the germline V gene are LGHNA and YNFKEQ. V lost 0 bases to trimming and J lost 5 bases; unmatched junction nucleotides: 5. DNA of the CDR3: TGTGCCAGCAGCCAAGATAGGACAGGGGAAGATCAGCCCCAGCATTTT. Translation gives CASSQDRTGEDQPQHF.

The chain carries TRBV10-3 and TRBJ1-5; tentative D call: TRBD1 (5 bases). This CDR3 spans 15 amino acids. In germline, CDR1 is ENHRY, CDR2 SYGVKD. V lost 3 bases and J lost 9, with 18 bases in between. This CDR3 is CAISDGRQRGGPQHF. CDR3 DNA: TGTGCCATCAGTGACGGGCGCCAACGCGGGGGGCCCCAGCATTTT.

The sample holds one count of this clone. The J gene is TRBJ1-2, the V gene TRBV28; no reliable D call. The CDR3 runs 13 residues. CDR1 and CDR2 (germline): MDHEN, SYDVKM. With 2 bases removed from V and 2 bases from J, the gap between germline ends came to 6 bases. The CDR3 DNA reads TGTGCCAGCAGTTTAGGGCAGAACTATGGCTACACCTTC. Protein sequence: CASSLGQNYGYTF.

Written as DNA, the CDR3 is TGTGCCTGGAGTATATACAATGAGCAGTTCTTC. It translates to CAWSIYNEQFF. V gene TRBV30 combines with J gene TRBJ2-1, with D unclear. The CDR3 totals 11 residues. Between the trimmed V and J ends, which lost 2 bases and 4 bases, there was a span of 3 bases. From germline, CDR1 is GTSNPN and CDR2 SVGIG (reference sequence).

The rearrangement links TRBV29-1 to TRBJ1-2; 7 bases map to TRBD1. The germline gives CDR1 SQVTM, CDR2 ANQGSEA. V gave up 4 bases and J gave up 2 bases; unmatched junction bases: 4. The CDR3 has 13 residues. CDR3 sequence: CSVGQGLNYGYTF. CDR3 nucleotide sequence: TGCAGCGTTGGACAGGGACTCAACTATGGCTACACCTTC.

V usage is TRBV9 and J usage is TRBJ1-2; 7 bases are shared with TRBD1. Germline CDR1 reads SGDLS; CDR2 reads YYNGEE. V trimming: 5 bases; J trimming: 7 bases; junction bases outside the gene matches: 11. CDR3 length: 14 amino acids. The CDR3 is CASRSLETGTGYTF. The DNA for the CDR3 is TGTGCCAGCAGAAGCTTAGAGACAGGGACTGGCTACACCTTC.

This rearrangement joins TRBV29-1 to TRBJ2-1, with TRBD2 matching over 13 bases. The CDR3 runs 13 residues. Germline CDR1 and CDR2: SQVTM and ANQGSEA. J lost 7 bases, V lost 8 bases, and 5 bases had no gene match. CDR3 region: CSYRTSGSNEQFF. CDR3 sequence (DNA): TGCAGCTATCGGACTAGCGGGAGTAATGAGCAGTTCTTC.

The chain recombines TRBV19 with TRBJ2-1, with 7 bases lining up with TRBD1. Germline CDR1 and CDR2: LNHDA and SQIVND (reference sequence). Germline trimming cut 8 bases from V and 7 bases from J; bases unmatched to any gene: 8. The CDR3 has 13 amino acids. The CDR3 DNA sequence: TGTGCCAGTGACAGGGATGGGTTAAATGAGCAGTTCTTC. It translates to CASDRDGLNEQFF.

The V and J genes are TRBV25-1 and TRBJ2-5, with D possibly TRBD1 on 6 matching bases. Between the trimmed V and J ends, which lost 5 bases and 5 bases, there was a span of 12 bases. The CDR3 has 13 residues. Germline V gene lookup returns CDR1 MGHDK and CDR2 SYGVNS. CDR3 coding DNA: TGTGCCAGCAGTAGAGGACAGCCGGAGACCCAGTACTTC. This codes for CASSRGQPETQYF.

This clone was seen a single time. This chain connects TRBV29-1 to TRBJ1-1, with TRBD1 as a possible D gene (6 bases). The CDR3 runs 12 residues. Trimming took 6 bases from V and 1 from J, leaving 9 bases between them. Germline assignment: CDR1 SQVTM and CDR2 ANQGSEA. The CDR3, as DNA: TGCAGCGTGGGGACACCGAACACTGAAGCTTTCTTT. It yields the protein CSVGTPNTEAFF.

CDR3 in amino acids: CASSLDRRAEAFF. The DNA of the CDR3 is TGTGCCAGCAGCTTGGATAGGCGGGCTGAAGCTTTCTTT. J is TRBJ1-1 and V is TRBV13, with D uncertain. The V end was cut by 3 bases, the J end by 6 bases, with 11 bases between. The CDR3 totals 13 residues. The germline V gene has CDR1 PRHDT and CDR2 FYEKMQ (reference sequence).